This T cell receptor (beta chain) was recorded in a study of OX40 agonist ivuxolimab in advanced cancers. As for the study in general: Patients enrolled in dose escalation were diagnosed with hepatocellular carcinoma, melanoma, renal cell or head and neck cancer. Whole-study findings and limits: Clonal expansion in partial responders at 0.1-3.0 mg/kg ranked among the lowest.

Using immunoSEQ multiplex PCR, the repertoire was profiled, and TCRdb retains in-frame clones only, with some absent. The table lists around 100,000 clones, approximately 90% of them singletons, with about 0.49% in the top ten. V gave up 3 bases and J gave up 3 bases, with 14 bases separating them. CDR3 size: 15 residues. Per germline, CDR1 LNHDA and CDR2 SQIVND (reference sequence). Regarding this clone: Its antigen is undetermined.

The sequencing here drew on CD4+ or CD8+ T cells sorted from blood, taken in a trial of the OX40 agonist ivuxolimab. The sequence came from an adult with an advanced solid tumor such as melanoma, head and neck, liver or kidney cancer. The V and J genes are TRBV19 and TRBJ2-5, with D tentatively TRBD1 or TRBD2 (6 bases each). The DNA for the CDR3 is TGTGCCAGTAGTATGGGGGGCCTGGGGGAAGAGACCCAGTACTTC. The encoded protein is CASSMGGLGEETQYF.